Below, 13 T cell receptor beta chains from the same sample are listed, as sequenced in a study of blood T cells in healthy people across ages. A second PCR, run for about 7 to 11 cycles, used a sample-barcoded 5' primer plus a J-beta primer mix. Using its own MiXCR run on the 5' RACE reads, TCRdb lists one record per CDR3 protein. This table has more than 800,000 distinct CDR3 sequences, 29% appearing once. Material: blood. Every receptor here comes from a woman of 80 years or more in good health.

Worth noting for this clonotype: This may come from a read error, since a much larger clone is one base off. The chain carries TRBV7-7 and TRBJ2-1; a weak D match, TRBD2 (6 bases). The germline gives CDR1 SSHAT, CDR2 FNYEAQ (reference sequence). This CDR3 region has 13 residues. The CDR3 DNA follows: TGTACCAGCAGCCCGGGGGTGGCCAATGAGCAGTTCTTC. It translates to CTSSPGVANEQFF. Drawing the rest from reference TRBV7-7 and TRBJ2-1, the complete variable domain is GAGVSQSPRYKVTKRGQDVTLRCDPISSHATLYWYQQALGQGPEFLTYFNYEAQPDKSGLPSDRFSAERPEGSISTLTIQRTEQRDSAMYRCTSSPGVANEQFFGPGTRLTVL.

J is TRBJ2-3 and V is TRBV20-1; 8 nucleotides line up with TRBD2. The V segment lost 5 bases and the J segment 1 base; nucleotides outside the gene matches: 2. The CDR3 has 13 amino acids. Germline assignment: CDR1 DFQATT and CDR2 SNEGSKA (reference sequence). The CDR3 coding sequence is TGCAGTGCTCAAGCGGGGGGCACAGATACGCAGTATTTT. This codes for CSAQAGGTDTQYF.

This clonotype has ten or more counts. This chain joins TRBV12-3 or TRBV12-4 and TRBJ1-5, with D perhaps matching TRBD1 (5 bases). The CDR3 loop spans 16 amino acids. Trimming left V 8 bases short and J 0 bases short, with 17 bases between. The DNA for the CDR3 is TGTGCCAGCCTGGGGGGTTCAGGATATAGCAATCAGCCCCAGCATTTT. Encoded protein: CASLGGSGYSNQPQHF.

About this clonotype itself: This may stem from a read error, because a much larger clone lies one nucleotide away. V is TRBV3-1 and J is TRBJ2-7; D is unresolved. In germline, CDR1 is LGHDT, CDR2 YNNKEL (reference sequence). The CDR3 is made up of 13 amino acids. Written as DNA, the CDR3 is TGTGCCCGCAGCAGTCGCCGATCCTACGAGCAGTACTTC. Protein: CARSSRRSYEQYF.

This clonotype occurred a few times. J is TRBJ2-1 and V is TRBV6-6; perhaps D is TRBD1 or TRBD2 (5 bases each). V lost 2 bases and J lost 5, with 16 bases in between. The V gene's germline CDR1 is MNHNY and CDR2 SVGAGI (reference sequence). The CDR3 spans 16 residues. The CDR3 DNA sequence: TGTGCCAGCAGTTACGGGCCTTCCGGGGCGAACAATGAGCAGTTCTTC. Amino acids: CASSYGPSGANNEQFF.

This clonotype has ten or more counts. The V and J genes are TRBV12-3 or TRBV12-4 and TRBJ2-5, with 12 nucleotides matching TRBD1. The length of the CDR3 is 15 residues. With 4 bases clipped from V and 11 bases from J, the junction kept 11 bases outside the gene matches. Here the CDR3 reads CASSSTGQGAREQYF. CDR3 bases: TGTGCCAGCAGTTCAACGGGACAGGGGGCGCGAGAGCAGTACTTC.

This chain connects TRBV27 to TRBJ1-5; TRBD1 aligns across 7 bases. V was clipped by 6 bases and J by 4 bases; unmatched bases: 12. The CDR3 has 16 residues. Looked up from germline, CDR1 is MNHEY and CDR2 is SMNVEV (reference sequence). The DNA for the CDR3 is TGTGCCAGCAGGACCTTAGGGGGCTCCCCTAATCAGCCCCAGCATTTT. Translation: CASRTLGGSPNQPQHF.

The chain combines TRBV12-3 or TRBV12-4 with TRBJ2-3; 8 nucleotides match TRBD2. V was pared by 5 bases and J by 4 bases, with 14 bases of the junction left unmatched. CDR3 size: 17 residues. CDR3 nucleotide sequence: TGTGCCAGCAGTCTAGAAGCGGGGGCGGACTTCTCAGATACGCAGTATTTT. Its protein product is CASSLEAGADFSDTQYF.

Notes on this clonotype: A much bigger clone sits one base away, suggesting this may be a read error. This chain links TRBV3-1 with TRBJ2-5; 12 bases map to TRBD2. This CDR3 contains 16 residues. Trimming took 4 bases from V and 7 from J; bases not matched to a gene: 10. CDR1 and CDR2 from the germline V gene are LGHDT and YNNKEL (reference sequence). CDR3 residues: CASSRTSGGNSGTQYF. The CDR3 DNA reads TGTGCCAGCAGCCGAACTAGCGGGGGGAATTCAGGGACCCAGTACTTC.

This sequence joins TRBV6-1 and TRBJ2-2, with D possibly being TRBD2 (6 bases). V was shortened by 8 bases and J by 3 bases, with 13 bases between the two germline ends. The CDR3 has 14 amino acids. Germline V CDR1 and CDR2: MNHNS, SASEGT. CDR3 region: CASLGGTYTGELFF. The DNA for the CDR3 is TGTGCCAGCCTAGGCGGGACTTACACCGGGGAGCTGTTTTTT.

The chain recombines TRBV20-1 with TRBJ2-1, with TRBD1 identical over 7 bases. Trimming cost V 6 bases and J 0 bases; bases outside gene matches: 5. CDR1 and CDR2 from the germline V gene are DFQATT and SNEGSKA (reference sequence). CDR3 length: 14 residues. In DNA form, the CDR3 reads TGCAGTGCCGAAGGGACAGCCTCCTACAATGAGCAGTTCTTC. Its protein is CSAEGTASYNEQFF.

The genes are TRBV6-2 or TRBV6-3 and TRBJ1-1; TRBD1 is a possible D gene (6 bases). CDR3 length: 14 amino acids. CDR1 MNHEY and CDR2 SVGEGT come from the germline V gene. The V gene lost 7 bases and the J gene lost 1 base, with 13 bases spanning the gap. This chain's CDR3 is CASNRGQWNTEAFF. CDR3 DNA sequence: TGTGCCAGCAACCGAGGACAGTGGAACACTGAAGCTTTCTTT.

V is TRBV20-1 and J is TRBJ2-1; the D gene is possibly TRBD2 (5 bases). V lost 3 bases, J lost 7 bases, and 13 bases lay in between. CDR1 DFQATT and CDR2 SNEGSKA come from the germline V gene (reference sequence). The CDR3 is 13 amino acids. DNA for the CDR3: TGCAGTGCTAGGGAGCGGTTTCAGAATGAGCAGTTCTTC. Encoded protein: CSARERFQNEQFF.